The subject of this entry is one T cell receptor beta chain. Clones were read by immunoSEQ multiplex PCR, and TCRdb kept only the in-frame ones, dropping some. The table shows about 26,000 clones, with about 90% occurring only once. The CDR3 loop spans 12 amino acids. V was clipped by 5 bases and J by 1 base, with 3 bases between them. The data belong to a study of blood T cell repertoires in COVID-19. This chain joins TRBV12-3 or TRBV12-4 and TRBJ1-5; D remains unclear. Sequences were obtained from peripheral blood. The receptor was isolated from a man aged 65-85 years with acute or convalescent COVID-19. In DNA, the CDR3 is TGTGCCAGCAGTCGGAGCAATCAGCCCCAGCATTTT. Its translation is CASSRSNQPQHF.